The rows below give T cell receptor beta chains drawn from one sample of a study of T-cell reconstitution after alpha-beta-depleted transplantation in children. TCRdb analysed the PCR reads with MiXCR anew, one entry per CDR3 protein. The sample includes roughly 280,000 distinct CDR3 sequences, 11% seen only once; the top ten take 23%. Sequences were derived from peripheral blood, sampled 180 days after TCRalphabeta/CD19-depleted stem cell transplant. These receptors all stem from a male patient aged 2-9 years who had a stem cell transplant for chronic granulomatous disease, so the T cells may come from the graft donor. Each CDR3 is given with its conserved first and last residue. Each record gives: clone size, D gene, J gene, V gene, CDR3 DNA, CDR3 protein. D genes are given only for firm matches. Expanded clones are given a class, and other clones once, few, many or no size at all.

size: many; D: NA; J: TRBJ2-7; V: TRBV2; DNA: TGTGCCAGCAGTGAGGAGGGAGAGGGTTACGAGCAGTACTTC; CDR3: CASSEEGEGYEQYF
size: many; D: NA; J: TRBJ1-1; V: TRBV5-1; DNA: TGCGCCAGCAGCTTGGAGAGAAGCGCAGTGAACACTGAAGCTTTCTTT; CDR3: CASSLERSAVNTEAFF
size: many; D: TRBD1; J: TRBJ1-3; V: TRBV5-1; DNA: TGCGCCAGCAGCCACTCTCCGGGACAGGGGTTTGGAAACACCATATATTTT; CDR3: CASSHSPGQGFGNTIYF
size: many; D: TRBD1; J: TRBJ1-1; V: TRBV5-1; DNA: TGCGCCAGCAGCTGGAAGACAGGGGAAGAAGCTTTCTTT; CDR3: CASSWKTGEEAFF
size: many; D: NA; J: TRBJ1-4; V: TRBV20-1; DNA: TGCAGTGCTACCCGACAGGCAACTAATGAAAAACTGTTTTTT; CDR3: CSATRQATNEKLFF
size: many; D: TRBD1; J: TRBJ2-3; V: TRBV4-1; DNA: TGCGCCAGCAGCCAGGACAGGGTAGGGACAGATACGCAGTATTTT; CDR3: CASSQDRVGTDTQYF
size: many; D: TRBD2; J: TRBJ2-7; V: TRBV28; DNA: TGTGCCAGCAGTATGACTAGCGGGTGGAGCTCCTACGAGCAGTACTTC; CDR3: CASSMTSGWSSYEQYF
size: NA; D: TRBD1; J: TRBJ1-5; V: TRBV3-1; DNA: TGTGCCAGCAGCCGGGACAGAGAAGAGGTCAATCAGCCCCAGCATTTT; CDR3: CASSRDREEVNQPQHF
size: NA; D: NA; J: TRBJ2-1; V: TRBV28; DNA: TGTGCCAGCTGGGGACAAGTTTACAATGAGCAGTTCTTC; CDR3: CASWGQVYNEQFF
size: many; D: NA; J: TRBJ1-2; V: TRBV4-2; DNA: TGTGCCAGCAGCCAAGTAGTGGCAGGGGAAGGCTACACCTTC; CDR3: CASSQVVAGEGYTF
size: many; D: TRBD1; J: TRBJ1-2; V: TRBV7-2; DNA: TGTGCCAGCAGCTTAACGGGCAGGGGGCTTAACTATGGCTACACCTTC; CDR3: CASSLTGRGLNYGYTF
size: many; D: TRBD2; J: TRBJ2-5; V: TRBV29-1; DNA: TGCAGCGTTGTCCTAGCGGTAGCTCAAGAGACCCAGTACTTC; CDR3: CSVVLAVAQETQYF
size: many; D: TRBD1; J: TRBJ2-3; V: TRBV6-5; DNA: TGTGCCAGCAGTTCCAGGACAGGGGGCCCTGCTAGCACAGATACGCAGTATTTT; CDR3: CASSSRTGGPASTDTQYF
size: many; D: NA; J: TRBJ2-2; V: TRBV5-1; DNA: TGCGCCAGCAGCTTGGATGGTGCGGCGGACACCGGGGAGCTGTTTTTT; CDR3: CASSLDGAADTGELFF